This T cell receptor (beta chain) stems from a study of metastatic and nonmetastatic thyroid tumors. Study-level results: Reports indicated that malignant thyroid tumors showed significantly higher TCR beta diversity than benign nodules did, in blood and tumor.

TCRdb re-processed the PCR reads through MiXCR. The sample includes under 15,000 clones, approximately 27% seen only once; the top ten take about 20%. From germline, CDR1 is SQVTM and CDR2 ANQGSEA. The CDR3 length is 12 residues. In the case of this clone: The antigen is not known. With a much larger clone just one base away, this may be a read error.

No treatment of any kind had been given to any patient before thyroid surgery. The genes are TRBV29-1 and TRBJ1-1; D remains unclear. This TCR came from a female donor with papillary thyroid cancer or a benign thyroid nodule (not recorded which). Some clones in this sample may be carry-over from other donors' samples. The sequenced sample consisted of tumor tissue. DNA of the CDR3: TGCAGCGCTTCGTCAGAGGGTTACGAGGCTTCCTTT. Its translation is CSASSEGYEASF.